The 8 T cell receptor beta chains below all came from one sample that was sequenced in a study of beta chain features in type 1 diabetes. The entirety of the isolated RNA underwent reverse transcription, so expressed TCRB transcripts were sequenced. Repertoires were generated with immunoSEQ multiplex PCR, while TCRdb's copy carries only in-frame clones and drops some. The data hold almost 250,000 clones, with approximately 14% observed a single time. The sample was naive CD4+ T cells from blood. Source of these receptors: a woman aged 40 to 50 in good health.

This clone was observed a handful of times. This rearrangement joins TRBV7-9 to TRBJ2-1; 10 bases are a match to TRBD1. The V gene's germline CDR1 is SEHNR and CDR2 FQNEAQ (reference sequence). J was trimmed by 6 bases and V by 3 bases; bases with no gene match: 5. CDR3 length equals 15 residues. The CDR3 loop reads CASSLGQGIGNEQFF. CDR3 nucleotide sequence: TGTGCCAGCAGCTTGGGACAGGGGATTGGCAATGAGCAGTTCTTC.

This clone was seen only a few times. The CDR3 protein is CASSLVGPRGDTQYF. The DNA for the CDR3 is TGTGCCAGCAGCTTAGTTGGTCCGCGGGGAGATACGCAGTATTTT. The chain uses TRBV11-2 and TRBJ2-3; D perhaps matches TRBD2 (6 bases). This CDR3 has 15 residues. Germline lookup yields CDR1 SGHAT and CDR2 FQNNGV. Trimming left V 1 base short and J 5 bases short, with 13 bases between.

This clone occurred a few times. The rearrangement links TRBV5-6 to TRBJ2-7, with 13 bases that match TRBD2. This CDR3 has 15 amino acids. J was trimmed by 4 bases and V by 4 bases; bases with no gene match: 5. Germline-derived CDR1 and CDR2 are SGHDT and YYEEEE. The CDR3 DNA is TGTGCCAGCAGCCTAGGACTAGCGGGGGAATACGAGCAGTACTTC. It specifies CASSLGLAGEYEQYF.

CDR3 coding DNA: TGTGCCAGCAGTGTTAGGACAGGGGTCACCGGGGAGCTGTTTTTT. This encodes CASSVRTGVTGELFF. The rearrangement links TRBV6-1 to TRBJ2-2; TRBD1 aligns across 9 bases. The CDR3 spans 15 residues. Trimming cost V 4 bases and J 4 bases; bases outside gene matches: 4. Germline CDR1 reads MNHNS; CDR2 reads SASEGT.

The V and J genes are TRBV29-1 and TRBJ1-4; 8 bases fit TRBD1. Trimming at V came to 0 bases and at J to 0 bases, leaving 3 bases not matched to a gene. The CDR3 length is 16 residues. The V gene's germline CDR1 is SQVTM and CDR2 ANQGSEA. The CDR3 sequence: CSVEDAGGSTNEKLFF. CDR3 sequence (DNA): TGCAGCGTTGAAGATGCAGGGGGCTCAACTAATGAAAAACTGTTTTTT.

The chain couples TRBV7-9 to TRBJ2-5, with TRBD2 matching over 9 bases. Trimming removed 0 bases from V and 5 bases from J; junction bases left unmatched: 10. The length of the CDR3 is 17 residues. The germline V gene has CDR1 SEHNR and CDR2 FQNEAQ (reference sequence). The CDR3 loop reads CASSLAIGGGARETQYF. The CDR3 nucleotides are TGTGCCAGCAGCTTAGCGATCGGCGGGGGGGCCAGGGAGACCCAGTACTTC.

This sequence joins TRBV27 and TRBJ2-5, with no clear D. The CDR3 contains 13 residues. V gave up 6 bases and J gave up 5 bases, with 13 bases separating them. CDR1 is MNHEY and CDR2 is SMNVEV in the germline V gene (reference sequence). The CDR3 reads CASRKDLGETQYF. CDR3 DNA: TGTGCCAGCAGGAAAGACCTCGGGGAGACCCAGTACTTC.

This clone was seen only a few times. The sample carries other DNA sequences with the same CDR3. The genes are TRBV25-1 and TRBJ2-6; 7 bases fit TRBD2. The V and J ends lost 7 bases and 4 bases, in that order; junction bases with no gene match: 7. CDR3 length: 15 residues. Germline values: CDR1 MGHDK, CDR2 SYGVNS. CDR3 in DNA: TGTGCCAGCACTCTGGGGGGGGTCGGGGCCAACGTCCTGACTTTC. Its translation is CASTLGGVGANVLTF.